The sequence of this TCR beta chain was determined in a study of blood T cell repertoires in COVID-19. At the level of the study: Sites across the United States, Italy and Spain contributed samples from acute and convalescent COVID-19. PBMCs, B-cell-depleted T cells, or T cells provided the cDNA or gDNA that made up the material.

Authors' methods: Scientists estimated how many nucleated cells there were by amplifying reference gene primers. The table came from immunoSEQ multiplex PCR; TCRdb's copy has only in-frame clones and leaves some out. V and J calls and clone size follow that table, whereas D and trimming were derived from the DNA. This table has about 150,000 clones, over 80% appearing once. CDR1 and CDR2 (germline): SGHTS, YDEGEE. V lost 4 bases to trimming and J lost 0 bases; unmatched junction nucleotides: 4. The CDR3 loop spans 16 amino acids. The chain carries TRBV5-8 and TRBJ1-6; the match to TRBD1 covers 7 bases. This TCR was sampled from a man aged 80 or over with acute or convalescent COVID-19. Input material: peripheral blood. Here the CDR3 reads CASSRQGPSYNSPLHF. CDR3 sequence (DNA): TGTGCCAGCAGCCGACAGGGTCCCTCCTATAATTCACCCCTCCACTTT.